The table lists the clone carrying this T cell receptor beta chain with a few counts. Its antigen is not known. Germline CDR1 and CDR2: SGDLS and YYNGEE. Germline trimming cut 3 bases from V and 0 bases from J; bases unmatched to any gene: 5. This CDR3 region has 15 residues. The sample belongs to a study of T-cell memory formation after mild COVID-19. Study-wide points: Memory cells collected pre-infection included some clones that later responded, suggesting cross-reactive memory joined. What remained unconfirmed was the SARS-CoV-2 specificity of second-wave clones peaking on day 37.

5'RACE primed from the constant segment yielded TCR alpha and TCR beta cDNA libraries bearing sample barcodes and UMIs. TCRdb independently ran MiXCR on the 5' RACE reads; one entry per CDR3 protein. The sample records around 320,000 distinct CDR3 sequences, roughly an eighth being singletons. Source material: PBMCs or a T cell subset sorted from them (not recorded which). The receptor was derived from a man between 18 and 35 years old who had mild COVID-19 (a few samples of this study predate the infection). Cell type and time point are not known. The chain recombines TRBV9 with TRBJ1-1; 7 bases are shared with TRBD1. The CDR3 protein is CASSAAGTVNTEAFF. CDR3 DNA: TGTGCCAGCAGCGCGGCCGGGACAGTGAACACTGAAGCTTTCTTT.